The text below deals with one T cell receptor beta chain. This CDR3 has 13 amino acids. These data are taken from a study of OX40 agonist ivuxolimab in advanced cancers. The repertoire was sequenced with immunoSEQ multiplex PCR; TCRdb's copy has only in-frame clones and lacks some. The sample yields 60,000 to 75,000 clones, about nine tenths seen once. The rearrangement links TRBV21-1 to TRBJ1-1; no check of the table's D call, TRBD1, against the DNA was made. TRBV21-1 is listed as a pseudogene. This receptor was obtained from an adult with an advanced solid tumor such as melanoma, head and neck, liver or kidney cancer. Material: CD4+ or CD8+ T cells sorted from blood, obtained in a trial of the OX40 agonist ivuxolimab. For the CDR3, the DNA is TGTGCCAGCAGCAAACAGGGTTTCACTGAAGCTTTCTTT. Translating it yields CASSKQGFTEAFF.